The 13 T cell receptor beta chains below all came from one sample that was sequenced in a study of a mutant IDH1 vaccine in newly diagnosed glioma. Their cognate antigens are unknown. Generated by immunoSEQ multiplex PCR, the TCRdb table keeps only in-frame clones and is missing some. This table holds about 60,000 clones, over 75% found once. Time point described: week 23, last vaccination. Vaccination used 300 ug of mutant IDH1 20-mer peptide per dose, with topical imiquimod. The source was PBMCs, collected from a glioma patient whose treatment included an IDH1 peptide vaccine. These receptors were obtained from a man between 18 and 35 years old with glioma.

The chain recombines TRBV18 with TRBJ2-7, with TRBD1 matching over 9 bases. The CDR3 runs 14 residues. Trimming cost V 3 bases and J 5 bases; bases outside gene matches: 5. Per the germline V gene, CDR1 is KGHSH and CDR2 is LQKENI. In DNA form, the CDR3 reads TGTGCCAGCTCACCCGAGGACAGGGGAGACGAGCAGTACTTC. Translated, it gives CASSPEDRGDEQYF.

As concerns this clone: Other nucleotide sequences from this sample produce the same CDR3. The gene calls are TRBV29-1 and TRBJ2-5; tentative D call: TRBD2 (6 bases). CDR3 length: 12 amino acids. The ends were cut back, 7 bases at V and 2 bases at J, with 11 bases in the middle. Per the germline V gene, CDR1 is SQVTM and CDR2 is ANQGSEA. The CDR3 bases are TGCAGCGGCAGACTAGATCAAGAGACCCAGTACTTC. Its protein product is CSGRLDQETQYF.

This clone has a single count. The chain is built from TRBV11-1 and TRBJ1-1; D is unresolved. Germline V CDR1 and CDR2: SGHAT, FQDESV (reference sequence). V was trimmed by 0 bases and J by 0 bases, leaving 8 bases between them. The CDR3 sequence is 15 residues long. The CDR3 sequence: CASSLAPSMNTEAFF. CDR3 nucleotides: TGTGCCAGCAGCTTAGCCCCCAGTATGAACACTGAAGCTTTCTTT.

This chain's CDR3 is CASSQGTSGDGEQYF. CDR3 DNA sequence: TGTGCCAGCAGCCAAGGAACTAGCGGGGACGGCGAGCAGTACTTC. V usage is TRBV4-2 and J usage is TRBJ2-7; TRBD2 aligns across 10 bases. With 1 base clipped from V and 6 bases from J, the junction kept 6 bases outside the gene matches. CDR3 size: 15 residues. Germline lookup yields CDR1 LGHNA and CDR2 YNFKEQ.

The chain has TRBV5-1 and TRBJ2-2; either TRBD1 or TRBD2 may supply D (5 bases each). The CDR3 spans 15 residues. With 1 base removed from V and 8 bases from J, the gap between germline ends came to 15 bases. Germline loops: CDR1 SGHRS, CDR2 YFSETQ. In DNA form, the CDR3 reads TGCGCCAGCAGCTTGCCCCGGGACCGCCCTGGGGAGCTGTTTTTT. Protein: CASSLPRDRPGELFF.

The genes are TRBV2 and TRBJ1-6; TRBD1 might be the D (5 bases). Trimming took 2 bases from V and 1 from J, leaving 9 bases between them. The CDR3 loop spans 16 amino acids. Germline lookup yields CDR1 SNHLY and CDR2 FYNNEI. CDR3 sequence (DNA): TGTGCCAGCAGTGAATGGGGGGGATCCTATAATTCACCCCTCCACTTT. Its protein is CASSEWGGSYNSPLHF.

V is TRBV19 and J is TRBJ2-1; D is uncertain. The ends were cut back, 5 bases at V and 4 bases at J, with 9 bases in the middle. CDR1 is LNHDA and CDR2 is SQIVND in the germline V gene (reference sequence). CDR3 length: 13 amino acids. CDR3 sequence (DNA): TGTGCCAGTAGTTGGTCGCGATACAATGAGCAGTTCTTC. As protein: CASSWSRYNEQFF.

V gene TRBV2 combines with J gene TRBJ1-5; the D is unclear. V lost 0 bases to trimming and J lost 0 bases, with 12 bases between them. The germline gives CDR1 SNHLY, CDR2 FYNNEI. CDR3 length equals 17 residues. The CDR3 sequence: CASSEALVGNSNQPQHF. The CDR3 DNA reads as TGTGCCAGCAGTGAAGCGCTCGTAGGGAATAGCAATCAGCCCCAGCATTTT.

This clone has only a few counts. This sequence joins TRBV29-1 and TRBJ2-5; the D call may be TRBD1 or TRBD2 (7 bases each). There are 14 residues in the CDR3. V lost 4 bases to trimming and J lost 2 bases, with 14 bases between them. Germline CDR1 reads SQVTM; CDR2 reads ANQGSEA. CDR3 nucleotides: TGCAGCGTTGGGGCAGGGGGGGGTCAAGAGACCCAGTACTTC. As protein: CSVGAGGGQETQYF.

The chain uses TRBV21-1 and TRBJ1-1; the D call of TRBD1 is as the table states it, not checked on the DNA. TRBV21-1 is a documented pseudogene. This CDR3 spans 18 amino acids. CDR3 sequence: CASSWLDGPVNMGHEAFF. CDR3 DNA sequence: TGTGCCAGCAGCTGGCTGGACGGCCCCGTGAACATGGGACACGAAGCTTTCTTT.

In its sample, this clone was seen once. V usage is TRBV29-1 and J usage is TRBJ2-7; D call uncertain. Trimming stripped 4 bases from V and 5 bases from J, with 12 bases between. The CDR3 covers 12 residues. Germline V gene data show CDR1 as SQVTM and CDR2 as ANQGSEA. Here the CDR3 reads CSVVVPRDEQYF. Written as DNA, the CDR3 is TGCAGCGTTGTCGTCCCCCGCGACGAGCAGTACTTC.

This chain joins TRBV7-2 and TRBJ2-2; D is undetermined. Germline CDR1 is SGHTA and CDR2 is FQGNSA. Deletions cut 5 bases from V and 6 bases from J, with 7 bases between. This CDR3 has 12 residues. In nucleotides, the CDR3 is TGTGCCAGCAGCCCAACATCCGGGGAGCTGTTTTTT. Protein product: CASSPTSGELFF. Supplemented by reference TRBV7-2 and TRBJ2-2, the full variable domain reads GAGVSQSPSNKVTEKGKDVELRCDPISGHTALYWYRQSLGQGLEFLIYFQGNSAPDKSGLPSDRFSAERTGGSVSTLTIQRTQQEDSAVYLCASSPTSGELFFGEGSRLTVL.

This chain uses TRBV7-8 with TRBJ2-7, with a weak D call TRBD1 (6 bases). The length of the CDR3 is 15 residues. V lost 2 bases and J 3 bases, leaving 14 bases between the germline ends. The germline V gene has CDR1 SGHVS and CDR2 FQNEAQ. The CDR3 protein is CASSLRVGGYYEQYF. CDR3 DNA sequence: TGTGCCAGCAGCTTAAGGGTAGGGGGATACTACGAGCAGTACTTC.